These 21 T cell receptor beta chains originate from one sample sequenced in a study of CD8 T cells in ankylosing spondylitis (dated by TCRdb to about 2017). Their antigens are not known. Library generation was performed with 5' RACE. These reads were obtained on an Illumina HiSeq 2500. In TCRdb, the public reads were trimmed at Q25 with fastp and aligned with MiXCR, with productive beta chains retained. When rows share a CDR3 protein, they turn into one entry using the most common DNA and genes. The sample has some 840,000 distinct CDR3 sequences on record, approximately 10% of them singletons. 0.51% of the sample rests with the top ten. On the study overall, not on this receptor specifically: A TCR beta motif made up of eight highly homologous amino acid variants appeared to be characteristic of blood from ankylosing spondylitis patients.

The specimen sequenced was blood, either unsorted or a sorted T cell fraction (not recorded which). The receptors derive from a male donor with ankylosing spondylitis.

This clonotype was picked up a small number of times. The chain recombines TRBV10-3 with TRBJ1-6, with 10 positions matching TRBD1. The CDR3 totals 16 residues. Germline-derived CDR1 and CDR2 are ENHRY and SYGVKD. V gave up 11 bases and J gave up 9 bases; unmatched junction bases: 16. This CDR3 is CAVGGQGHPMASPLHF. The DNA for the CDR3 is TGTGCCGTCGGGGGACAGGGGCACCCAATGGCTTCACCCCTCCACTTT.

This chain uses TRBV4-2 with TRBJ2-1; either TRBD1 or TRBD2 may supply D (5 bases each). The V gene lost 4 bases and the J gene lost 7 bases, with 11 bases spanning the gap. The CDR3 length is 13 residues. CDR1 is LGHNA and CDR2 is YNFKEQ in the germline V gene. CDR3 DNA: TGTGCCAGCAGCCCAGGGACCAAGAATGAGCAGTTCTTC. Translation gives CASSPGTKNEQFF.

This clonotype was recorded a few times. The rearrangement links TRBV20-1 to TRBJ1-1; 8 nucleotides line up with TRBD1. CDR1 and CDR2 (germline): DFQATT, SNEGSKA (reference sequence). The V and J ends lost 4 bases and 1 base, in that order; junction bases with no gene match: 5. This CDR3 spans 14 amino acids. This CDR3 is CSAIKDRENTEAFF. CDR3 in DNA: TGCAGTGCTATCAAGGACAGGGAGAACACTGAAGCTTTCTTT.

This clonotype came up a few times. The chain carries TRBV29-1 and TRBJ1-1; the D gene is possibly TRBD1 (6 bases). The CDR3 loop spans 13 amino acids. V dropped 7 bases and J dropped 0 bases, with 12 bases sitting between them. CDR1 and CDR2 from the germline V gene are SQVTM and ANQGSEA. The CDR3 here is CSAYRELNTEAFF. CDR3 DNA: TGCAGCGCATACAGGGAACTGAACACTGAAGCTTTCTTT. Supplemented by reference TRBV29-1 and TRBJ1-1, the full variable domain reads SAVISQKPSRDICQRGTSLTIQCQVDSQVTMMFWYRQQPGQSLTLIATANQGSEATYESGFVIDKFPISRPNLTFSTLTVSNMSPEDSSIYLCSAYRELNTEAFFGQGTRLTVV.

On this clonotype: A much larger clone is a single base away; this may be a read error. The genes are TRBV6-1 and TRBJ2-7, with TRBD1 identical over 9 bases. The V and J ends lost 6 bases and 3 bases, in that order; junction bases with no gene match: 6. The CDR3 has 14 residues. Germline CDR1 and CDR2: MNHNS and SASEGT. In DNA, the CDR3 is TGTGCCAGCAGAAACCGGGACAGGGACTACGAGCAGTACTTC. Translation gives CASRNRDRDYEQYF.

The chain joins TRBV18 to TRBJ2-1, with 12 bases lining up with TRBD2. Trimming cost V 2 bases and J 6 bases; bases outside gene matches: 5. The CDR3 is 16 residues long. CDR1 and CDR2 (germline): KGHSH, LQKENI. As DNA, the CDR3 is TGTGCCAGCTCACCAGCACTAGCGGGGGGTCCCAATGAGCAGTTCTTC. Protein product: CASSPALAGGPNEQFF. Full variable domain (outside the CDR3, taken from reference TRBV18 and TRBJ2-1): NAGVMQNPRHLVRRRGQEARLRCSPMKGHSHVYWYRQLPEEGLKFMVYLQKENIIDESGMPKERFSAEFPKEGPSILRIQQVVRGDSAAYFCASSPALAGGPNEQFFGPGTRLTVL.

This clonotype was observed at least ten times. The rearrangement uses TRBV6-1 and TRBJ1-2; D possibly corresponds to TRBD1 (5 bases). With 6 bases removed from V and 4 bases from J, the gap between germline ends came to 12 bases. CDR3 length: 13 residues. The germline V gene has CDR1 MNHNS and CDR2 SASEGT. CDR3 protein: CASRSLGLYGYTF. The DNA of the CDR3 is TGTGCCAGCAGGTCCCTGGGGCTCTATGGCTACACCTTC.

This clonotype occurred many times. J is TRBJ1-1 and V is TRBV10-3, with D possibly being TRBD1 (6 bases). The ends were cut back, 6 bases at V and 1 base at J, with 15 bases in the middle. The CDR3 has 15 amino acids. Looked up from germline, CDR1 is ENHRY and CDR2 is SYGVKD. This chain's CDR3 is CAIRATGAGNTEAFF. The DNA for the CDR3 is TGTGCCATCAGGGCTACGGGGGCCGGGAACACTGAAGCTTTCTTT.

In its sample, this clonotype was seen a few times. The chain joins TRBV6-5 to TRBJ1-2; TRBD1 matches at 9 bases. The junction had 11 bases not matched to a gene; V was cut back by 4 bases and J by 2 bases. Germline CDR1 MNHEY, CDR2 SVGAGI. The CDR3 totals 17 residues. The CDR3 coding sequence is TGTGCCAGCAGTTCATGGCTCCCGGGACAGGGCAACTATGGCTACACCTTC. Translated, it gives CASSSWLPGQGNYGYTF.

A few counts support this clonotype. V is TRBV7-2 and J is TRBJ1-6; TRBD1 is a possible D gene (5 bases). CDR1 and CDR2 from the germline V gene are SGHTA and FQGNSA. V was cut by 0 bases and J by 4 bases, with 7 bases left in between. This CDR3 spans 15 amino acids. In DNA, the CDR3 is TGTGCCAGCAGCTTAGCGACAGCTTATAATTCACCCCTCCACTTT. Protein: CASSLATAYNSPLHF.

The J gene is TRBJ1-6, the V gene TRBV20-1; 8 bases line up with TRBD1. This CDR3 has 17 residues. From germline, CDR1 is DFQATT and CDR2 SNEGSKA (reference sequence). V trimming: 2 bases; J trimming: 0 bases; junction bases outside the gene matches: 6. The CDR3 here is CSARLDRGSSYNSPLHF. The CDR3 nucleotides are TGCAGTGCTAGACTCGACAGGGGAAGCTCCTATAATTCACCCCTCCACTTT.

This clonotype was picked up a small number of times. The CDR3: CSAIGQGKSTDTQYF. The CDR3 DNA reads as TGCAGTGCCATCGGACAGGGAAAAAGCACAGATACGCAGTATTTT. The chain carries TRBV20-1 and TRBJ2-3, with TRBD1 matching over 8 bases. V shed 6 bases and J 0 bases; nucleotides not matched to a gene: 8. The CDR3 covers 15 residues. CDR1 and CDR2 from the germline V gene are DFQATT and SNEGSKA (reference sequence).

This clonotype came up a few times. The rearrangement links TRBV7-9 to TRBJ2-1; 8 bases agree with TRBD2. With 1 base clipped from V and 8 bases from J, the junction kept 4 bases outside the gene matches. This CDR3 spans 14 amino acids. Germline CDR1 reads SEHNR; CDR2 reads FQNEAQ (reference sequence). In DNA, the CDR3 is TGTGCCAGCAGCTTAGTCCCGGGAGGGTATGAGCAGTTCTTC. Protein sequence: CASSLVPGGYEQFF. Full variable domain (remainder filled in from reference TRBV7-9 and TRBJ2-1): DTGVSQNPRHKITKRGQNVTFRCDPISEHNRLYWYRQTLGQGPEFLTYFQNEAQLEKSRLLSDRFSAERPKGSFSTLEIQRTEQGDSAMYLCASSLVPGGYEQFFGPGTRLTVL.

J is TRBJ2-7 and V is TRBV4-2, with 9 bases aligning to TRBD2. Germline loops: CDR1 LGHNA, CDR2 YNFKEQ. V was pared by 0 bases and J by 5 bases, with 8 bases of the junction left unmatched. CDR3 size: 16 residues. The CDR3 DNA follows: TGTGCCAGCAGCCAAGATCGGGCGGGGGGGTTCAACGAGCAGTACTTC. The encoded protein is CASSQDRAGGFNEQYF.

The V call is TRBV6-6, the J call TRBJ1-2; D is unclear. The V end was cut by 6 bases, the J end by 5 bases, with 4 bases between. Germline V gives CDR1 MNHNY, CDR2 SVGAGI (reference sequence). The CDR3 spans 10 residues. The CDR3 DNA follows: TGTGCCAGCAGAGAGTATGGCTACACCTTC. Amino acid sequence: CASREYGYTF.

At least ten counts were recorded for this clonotype. This sequence joins TRBV12-3 or TRBV12-4 and TRBJ2-1; 11 bases match TRBD2. The CDR3 is 18 residues long. With V trimmed by 3 bases and J by 8 bases, 15 bases remained unmatched. The chain's CDR3 is CASSFFPLAGGPGYEQFF. The CDR3 DNA is TGTGCCAGCAGTTTTTTTCCTTTAGCGGGAGGGCCAGGCTATGAGCAGTTCTTC.

This chain uses TRBV20-1 with TRBJ1-1; D uncertain. Per germline, CDR1 DFQATT and CDR2 SNEGSKA (reference sequence). Trimming shortened V by 5 bases and J by 1 base, and 8 bases separated the two germline ends. This CDR3 spans 12 amino acids. In DNA, the CDR3 is TGCAGTGCTTTCTTCAGGAACACTGAAGCTTTCTTT. This sequence encodes CSAFFRNTEAFF.

This clonotype appeared a few times. This sequence joins TRBV18 and TRBJ1-3; no clear D gene. The V and J ends lost 5 bases and 0 bases respectively, with 14 bases between them. The germline V gene encodes CDR1 KGHSH and CDR2 LQKENI. This CDR3 region has 16 residues. The DNA of the CDR3 is TGTGCCAGCTCATCTCTTGGGCCGAGCTCTGGAAACACCATATATTTT. Translated: CASSSLGPSSGNTIYF.

The gene calls are TRBV28 and TRBJ2-4; D may be TRBD1 (6 bases). The CDR3 has 13 residues. Trimming stripped 6 bases from V and 4 bases from J, with 10 bases between. Per the germline V gene, CDR1 is MDHEN and CDR2 is SYDVKM. The CDR3, as DNA: TGTGCCAGCAGGGGGGCTACTAAAAACATTCAGTACTTC. Protein: CASRGATKNIQYF.

There are a few counts of this clonotype. The chain uses TRBV24-1 and TRBJ1-1, with D maybe TRBD1 (5 bases). The CDR3 runs to 13 residues. The V gene's germline CDR1 is KGHDR and CDR2 SFDVKD. Trimming stripped 1 base from V and 6 bases from J, with 8 bases between. The CDR3 loop reads CATSDFTGSEAFF. The CDR3 DNA sequence: TGTGCCACCAGTGATTTTACAGGCTCTGAAGCTTTCTTT.

This clonotype was seen at least ten times. The DNA for the CDR3 is TGTGCCAGCAGTTTTTCCGGTCGGTCGAACGAGCAGTACTTC. It is translated as CASSFSGRSNEQYF. The rearrangement joins TRBV12-3 or TRBV12-4 to TRBJ2-7, with D uncertain. This CDR3 is built from 14 residues. Between the trimmed V and J ends, which lost 3 bases and 5 bases, there was a span of 14 bases.